This TCR beta chain was retrieved from a study of T cells in Graves' hyperthyroidism and ophthalmopathy. Study-wide points: Prediction of ophthalmopathy progression came a median about 6 months pre-onset. Within blood appeared most thyroid clonotypes that had expanded above 0.001.

RNA transcripts gave rise to amplified TCR beta CDR3 regions. The TCR CDR3 first-round RT-PCR relied on the HTBI primer set. A single record per CDR3 protein comes from TCRdb applying MiXCR to the multiplex PCR reads. The table includes about 580,000 distinct CDR3 sequences, about half detected once. Trimming removed 8 bases from V and 3 bases from J; junction bases left unmatched: 5. This CDR3 is built from 13 residues. CDR1 SNHLY and CDR2 FYNNEI come from the germline V gene. The diagnostic basis comprised clinical symptoms, serum thyroxine and TRAb, thyroid ultrasound and orbital computed tomography. Details on this clonotype: As yet, its antigen is unknown.

This sequence joins TRBV2 and TRBJ1-2; 8 bases match TRBD1. The source is a woman younger than 30 with Graves' hyperthyroidism. Input material: peripheral blood or thyroid tissue (not recorded which). DNA for the CDR3: TGTGCCAGCCTCTCAGGGGGCGACTATGGCTACACCTTC. It codes for CASLSGGDYGYTF. Filled out from reference TRBV2 and TRBJ1-2, the complete variable domain reads EPEVTQTPSHQVTQMGQEVILRCVPISNHLYFYWYRQILGQKVEFLVSFYNNEISEKSEIFDDQFSVERPDGSNFTLKIRSTKLEDSAMYFCASLSGGDYGYTFGSGTRLTVV.